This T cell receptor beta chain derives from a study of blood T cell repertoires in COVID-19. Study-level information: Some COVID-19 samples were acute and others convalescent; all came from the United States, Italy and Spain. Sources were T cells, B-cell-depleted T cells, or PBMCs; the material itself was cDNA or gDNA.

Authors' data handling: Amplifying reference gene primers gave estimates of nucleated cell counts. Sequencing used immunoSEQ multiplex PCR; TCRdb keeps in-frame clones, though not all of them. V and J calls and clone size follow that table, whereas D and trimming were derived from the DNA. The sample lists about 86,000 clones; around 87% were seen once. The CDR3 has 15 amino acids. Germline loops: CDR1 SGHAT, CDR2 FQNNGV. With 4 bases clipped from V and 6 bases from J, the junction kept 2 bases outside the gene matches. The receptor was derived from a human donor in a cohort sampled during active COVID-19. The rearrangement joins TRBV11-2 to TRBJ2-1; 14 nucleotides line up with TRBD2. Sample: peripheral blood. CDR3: CASSSGLAGVNEQFF. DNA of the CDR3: TGTGCCAGCAGCTCGGGACTAGCGGGAGTCAATGAGCAGTTCTTC.